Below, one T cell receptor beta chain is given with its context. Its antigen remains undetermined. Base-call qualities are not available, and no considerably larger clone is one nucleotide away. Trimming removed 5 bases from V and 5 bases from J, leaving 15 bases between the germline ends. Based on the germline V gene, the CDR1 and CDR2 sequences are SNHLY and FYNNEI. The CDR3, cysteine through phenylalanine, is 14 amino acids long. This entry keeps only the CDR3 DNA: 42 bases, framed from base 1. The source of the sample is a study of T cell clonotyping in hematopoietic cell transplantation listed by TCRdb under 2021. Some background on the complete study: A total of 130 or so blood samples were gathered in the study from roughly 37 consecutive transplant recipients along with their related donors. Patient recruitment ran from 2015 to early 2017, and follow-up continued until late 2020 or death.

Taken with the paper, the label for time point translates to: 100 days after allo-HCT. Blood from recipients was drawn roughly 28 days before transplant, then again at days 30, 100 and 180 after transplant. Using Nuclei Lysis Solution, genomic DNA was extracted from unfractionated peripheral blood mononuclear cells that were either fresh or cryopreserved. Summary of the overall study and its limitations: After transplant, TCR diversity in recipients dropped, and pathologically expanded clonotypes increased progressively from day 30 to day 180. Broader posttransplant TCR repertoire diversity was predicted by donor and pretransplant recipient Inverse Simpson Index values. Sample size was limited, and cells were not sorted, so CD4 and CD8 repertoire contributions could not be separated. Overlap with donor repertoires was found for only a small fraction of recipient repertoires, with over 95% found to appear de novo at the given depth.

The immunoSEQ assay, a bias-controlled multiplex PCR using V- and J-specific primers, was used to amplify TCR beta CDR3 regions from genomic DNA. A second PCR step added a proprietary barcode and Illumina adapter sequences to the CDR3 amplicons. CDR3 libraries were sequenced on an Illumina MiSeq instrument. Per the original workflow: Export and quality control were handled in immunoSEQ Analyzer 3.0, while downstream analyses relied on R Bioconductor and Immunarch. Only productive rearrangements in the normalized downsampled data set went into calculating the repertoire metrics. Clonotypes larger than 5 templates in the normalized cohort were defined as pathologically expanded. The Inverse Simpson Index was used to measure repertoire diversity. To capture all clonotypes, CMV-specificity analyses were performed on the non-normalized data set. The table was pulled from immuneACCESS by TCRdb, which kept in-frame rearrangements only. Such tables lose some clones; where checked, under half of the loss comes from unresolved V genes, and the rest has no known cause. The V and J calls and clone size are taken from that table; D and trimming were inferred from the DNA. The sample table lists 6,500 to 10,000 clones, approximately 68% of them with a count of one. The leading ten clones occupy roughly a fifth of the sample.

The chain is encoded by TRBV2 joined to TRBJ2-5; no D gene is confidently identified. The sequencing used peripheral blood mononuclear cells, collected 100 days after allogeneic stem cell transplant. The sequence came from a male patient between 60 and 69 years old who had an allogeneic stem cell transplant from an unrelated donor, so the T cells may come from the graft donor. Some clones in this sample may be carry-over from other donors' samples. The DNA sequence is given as TGTGCCAGCAGTCTCGGTGCCAGGTCGGAGACCCAGTACTTC. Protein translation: CASSLGARSETQYF.